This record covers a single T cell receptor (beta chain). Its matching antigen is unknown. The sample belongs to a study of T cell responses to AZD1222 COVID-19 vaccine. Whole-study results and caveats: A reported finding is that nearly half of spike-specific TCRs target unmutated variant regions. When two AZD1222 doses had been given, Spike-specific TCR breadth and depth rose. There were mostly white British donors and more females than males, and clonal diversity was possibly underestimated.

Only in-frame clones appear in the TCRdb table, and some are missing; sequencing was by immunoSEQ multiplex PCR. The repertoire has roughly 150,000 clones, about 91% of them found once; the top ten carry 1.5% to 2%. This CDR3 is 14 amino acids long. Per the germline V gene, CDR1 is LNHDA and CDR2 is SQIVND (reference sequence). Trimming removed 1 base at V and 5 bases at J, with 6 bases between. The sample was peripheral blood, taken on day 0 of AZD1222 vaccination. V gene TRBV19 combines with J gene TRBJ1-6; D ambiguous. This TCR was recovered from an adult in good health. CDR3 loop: CASSIAGDNSPLHF. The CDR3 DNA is TGTGCCAGTAGTATAGCCGGGGATAATTCACCCCTCCACTTT. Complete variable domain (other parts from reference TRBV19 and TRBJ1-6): DGGITQSPKYLFRKEGQNVTLSCEQNLNHDAMYWYRQDPGQGLRLIYYSQIVNDFQKGDIAEGYSVSREKKESFPLTVTSAQKNPTAFYLCASSIAGDNSPLHFGNGTRLTVT.